This T cell receptor beta chain was recorded in a study of blood T cell repertoires in COVID-19. Study as a whole: Sites across the United States, Italy and Spain contributed samples from acute and convalescent COVID-19. In each case, the material was cDNA or gDNA derived from T cells, B-cell-depleted T cells, or PBMCs.

Germline-derived CDR1 and CDR2 are SGHVS and FNYEAQ. J lost 4 bases, V lost 5 bases, and 8 bases had no gene match. The CDR3 loop spans 16 amino acids. Methods used by the authors: It was from reference gene primer amplification that nucleated cell counts were estimated. Clones were read by immunoSEQ multiplex PCR, and TCRdb kept only the in-frame ones, dropping some. From that table come the V and J calls and clone size; the DNA was used to work out D and trimming. The sample holds about 98,000 clones; about 80% are singletons and the top ten take approximately 20%. The chain has TRBV7-6 and TRBJ1-2; 12 bases fit TRBD1. The sample consisted of peripheral blood. This sequence was found in a man aged 80 or over with acute or convalescent COVID-19. The CDR3 nucleotides are TGTGCCAGCAGCCCGGGACAGGGGGCGGGTAGCTATGGCTACACCTTC. This sequence encodes CASSPGQGAGSYGYTF.